Below, 9 T cell receptor beta chains from the same sample are listed, as sequenced in a study of cytomegalovirus exposure and HLA in healthy donors. Primers: 60 Vbeta forward and 13 Jbeta reverse. The method was immunoSEQ multiplex PCR; TCRdb's version includes in-frame clones alone and lacks a portion of them. The table lists roughly 150,000 clones, nearly 80% of them singletons. Sample: PBMCs. These receptors originate from a woman between 25 and 40 years old in good health and CMV-seronegative.

The chain couples TRBV6-1 to TRBJ1-2; possibly TRBD1 for D (5 bases). The CDR3 sequence is 15 residues long. CDR1 and CDR2 from the germline V gene are MNHNS and SASEGT. V lost 5 bases, J lost 0 bases, and 13 bases lay in between. The DNA of the CDR3 is TGTGCCAGCAGTCCTGACAGCCCAGCTAACTATGGCTACACCTTC. Protein: CASSPDSPANYGYTF.

This chain links TRBV6-5 with TRBJ1-2; D unresolved. Germline lookup yields CDR1 MNHEY and CDR2 SVGAGI. The CDR3 length is 13 residues. Trimming shortened V by 2 bases and J by 8 bases, and 12 bases separated the two germline ends. DNA of the CDR3: TGTGCCAGCAGTTACGCGGGTCGGGTCGGCTACACCTTC. It specifies CASSYAGRVGYTF.

The rearrangement uses TRBV13 and TRBJ1-6; 9 bases map to TRBD1. J was trimmed by 8 bases and V by 5 bases; bases with no gene match: 7. CDR1 is PRHDT, CDR2 FYEKMQ, per germline (reference sequence). This CDR3 has 15 amino acids. The CDR3 DNA sequence: TGTGCCAGCAGCACCACAGGGGGCGGTTATTCACCCCTCCACTTT. It codes for CASSTTGGGYSPLHF.

This clone was recorded a few times. V and J are TRBV4-1 and TRBJ1-1; possible D gene TRBD1, 5 bases. This CDR3 has 14 amino acids. Between the trimmed V and J ends, which lost 2 bases and 4 bases, there was a span of 11 bases. Germline values: CDR1 MGHRA, CDR2 YSYEKL. CDR3 coding DNA: TGCGCCAGCAGCCAAATTGGGCAGGGCACTGAAGCTTTCTTT. This sequence encodes CASSQIGQGTEAFF.

The chain combines TRBV30 with TRBJ1-1; D is ambiguous. This CDR3 has 17 residues. Germline CDR1 and CDR2: GTSNPN and SVGIG (reference sequence). The V gene lost 4 bases and the J gene lost 1 base, with 22 bases spanning the gap. The CDR3, as DNA: TGTGCCTGGAACCTCGACAAAGGGCGGGCCGGGAACACTGAAGCTTTCTTT. It codes for CAWNLDKGRAGNTEAFF.

The rearrangement joins TRBV18 to TRBJ1-1; 9 bases are shared with TRBD1. CDR1 is KGHSH and CDR2 is LQKENI in the germline V gene. V dropped 3 bases and J dropped 7; count of bases not matched to a gene: 12. The CDR3 spans 16 residues. Here the CDR3 DNA reads TGTGCCAGCTCACCCCTACCGGACAGGGGTTTTGGTGAAGCTTTCTTT. It yields the protein CASSPLPDRGFGEAFF. Drawing the rest from reference TRBV18 and TRBJ1-1, the complete variable domain is NAGVMQNPRHLVRRRGQEARLRCSPMKGHSHVYWYRQLPEEGLKFMVYLQKENIIDESGMPKERFSAEFPKEGPSILRIQQVVRGDSAAYFCASSPLPDRGFGEAFFGQGTRLTVV.

The chain uses TRBV6-1 and TRBJ1-1; D may be TRBD1 (6 bases). Germline-derived CDR1 and CDR2 are MNHNS and SASEGT. V lost 6 bases, J lost 5 bases, and 13 bases lay in between. The CDR3 runs to 13 residues. The CDR3 loop is CASRRTVETEAFF. CDR3 in DNA: TGTGCCAGCAGACGGACAGTAGAGACTGAAGCTTTCTTT.

CDR3 amino acids: CATSRDSFYEQYF. The CDR3 DNA reads TGTGCCACCAGCAGAGACAGTTTCTACGAGCAGTACTTC. The rearrangement joins TRBV15 to TRBJ2-7; D is uncertain. This CDR3 spans 13 amino acids. CDR1 and CDR2 from the germline V gene are LNHNV and YYDKDF (reference sequence). The ends were cut back, 0 bases at V and 3 bases at J, with 6 bases in the middle.

This CDR3 is CASSLEFAFSGNTIYF. The DNA for the CDR3 is TGTGCCAGCAGCTTAGAATTCGCGTTCTCTGGAAACACCATATATTTT. V is TRBV7-2 and J is TRBJ1-3, with D uncertain. Germline V gives CDR1 SGHTA, CDR2 FQGNSA. The CDR3 consists of 16 residues. The V and J ends lost 1 base and 0 bases respectively, with 10 bases between them.